A selection of T cell receptor beta chains follows, all from one sample in a study of T cells in Graves' hyperthyroidism and ophthalmopathy. Via MiXCR, TCRdb re-called the multiplex PCR reads, giving one row per CDR3 protein. The sample gives roughly 800,000 distinct CDR3 sequences, roughly 40% of which show up once; approximately 8.7% is in the top ten. Input material: blood. All receptors derive from a man aged 18-30 years with Graves' hyperthyroidism. The conserved cysteine and the conserved F or W are not part of the CDR3 here. Fields, in order: D gene, J gene, V gene, CDR3 protein. The D gene is left open where the match is weak.

>-|TRBJ1-3|TRBV6-6
ASSLWESGNTIY
>-|TRBJ2-2|TRBV7-2
ASSPHRAQNTGELF
>-|TRBJ1-2|TRBV6-5
ASSSPRVTGTGAYGYT
>-|TRBJ1-5|TRBV2
ATGGVGQPQH
>-|TRBJ1-6|TRBV2
ASSVRNQPPLH
>-|TRBJ1-4|TRBV7-3
ASSPIGTANEKLF
>-|TRBJ2-5|TRBV6-1
AGSLVPRANQETQY
>-|TRBJ1-5|TRBV20-1
SARVGDIGNQPQH
>-|TRBJ1-5|TRBV15
ATSRDWQDGNQPQH
>-|TRBJ1-6|TRBV5-4
ASSSALDSGKSPLH
>TRBD1|TRBJ1-5|TRBV19
ASSQRQGPTPQH
>-|TRBJ2-2|TRBV24-1
ATARGQFNTGELF
>-|TRBJ2-5|TRBV2
ASSLSRARRTQY
>-|TRBJ1-4|TRBV15
ATSRDVGQRNEKLF
>-|TRBJ2-7|TRBV10-2
ASSIPGVDYEQY
>-|TRBJ2-7|TRBV29-1
SVPTGGPEGESYEQY
>-|TRBJ2-5|TRBV19
ASSRDDSGSETQY
>TRBD1|TRBJ2-7|TRBV24-1
ATSGQGYEQY
>TRBD2|-|TRBV9
ASSAGLGRGDEQF
>-|TRBJ1-3|TRBV4-1
ASSQEWAGNTIY
>-|TRBJ1-3|TRBV20-1
SATPGTGNTIY
>-|TRBJ2-5|TRBV29-1
SVEEGGTVQETQY
>-|TRBJ2-2|TRBV5-4
ASSLGAVGELF
>-|TRBJ1-1|TRBV20-1
SARVGGSGTEAF
>-|TRBJ1-2|TRBV15
ATSREVGGDGYT
>-|TRBJ1-6|TRBV24-1
APTTGWDSPLH
>-|TRBJ1-5|TRBV5-1
ASSLARNSNQPQH
>-|TRBJ1-1|TRBV7-9
ASSLYEGKDTEAF
>TRBD1|TRBJ2-7|TRBV2
ASRARGQSYEQY
>-|TRBJ1-5|TRBV10-2
ASSQGFQPQH
>TRBD2|TRBJ2-6|TRBV7-2
ASSQRVAGSSGANVLT
>-|TRBJ1-1|TRBV6-1
ASSSGASNTEAF
>-|TRBJ1-4|TRBV19
ASSLQVGANEKLF
>-|TRBJ2-7|TRBV20-1
SATNQGHEQY
>TRBD1|TRBJ2-7|TRBV7-8
ASSFLVDRPYEQY
>TRBD2|TRBJ2-3|TRBV5-5
ASRQLAGEDTQY
>-|TRBJ1-4|TRBV12-3/TRBV12-4
ASSFLRGREKLF